This T cell receptor beta chain appears in the sequencing data of a study of shared clonotypes between healthy human individuals. CDR1 is MDHEN and CDR2 is SYDVKM in the germline V gene. The CDR3 runs 16 residues. Trimming removed 8 bases from V and 1 base from J, with 18 bases in between. The method was immunoSEQ multiplex PCR; TCRdb's version includes in-frame clones alone and lacks a portion of them. This table has roughly 2.4 million clones, approximately 94% appearing once. The V call is TRBV28, the J call TRBJ2-1; D is perhaps TRBD1 (7 bases). Material: naive CD4+ T cells sorted from blood. Indicated subset: CD45RA+ positively selected. This TCR was sampled from a young man in good health. CDR3 sequence reads: CASRKRPGGSYNEQFF. CDR3 nucleotide sequence: TGTGCCAGCCGAAAGCGACCAGGGGGGTCCTACAATGAGCAGTTCTTC.